The 25 T cell receptor beta chains presented below share a single source sample, sequenced in a study of blood T cell repertoires in COVID-19. Sequencing used immunoSEQ multiplex PCR; TCRdb keeps in-frame clones, though not all of them. The sample holds fewer than 150,000 clones, roughly 70% seen once. Input material: peripheral blood. All receptors come from a human donor with acute or convalescent COVID-19. The donor label of this sample is uncertain.

The chain combines TRBV7-9 with TRBJ2-5; TRBD2 aligns across 10 bases. The CDR3 contains 16 residues. Germline V gives CDR1 SEHNR, CDR2 FQNEAQ (reference sequence). After removal of 5 bases from V and 5 bases from J, the junction contained 11 bases not matched to a gene. CDR3 in DNA: TGTGCCAGCAGCCCAGGACTAGCGGCCTATGGGGAGACCCAGTACTTC. This codes for CASSPGLAAYGETQYF.

This clone was counted only a few times. The chain employs TRBV5-6 and TRBJ2-5, with a tentative D call TRBD2 (5 bases). V was clipped by 7 bases and J by 5 bases, with 15 bases between them. The CDR3 is 13 residues long. Germline CDR1 is SGHDT and CDR2 is YYEEEE. CDR3 coding DNA: TGTGCCAGCCACTTCTCAAGCGGCGAGACCCAGTACTTC. As protein: CASHFSSGETQYF.

The rearrangement links TRBV29-1 to TRBJ2-4; weak D call: TRBD1 (6 bases). V dropped 4 bases and J dropped 2 bases, with 21 bases sitting between them. The germline V gene encodes CDR1 SQVTM and CDR2 ANQGSEA. The CDR3 contains 17 residues. CDR3 DNA: TGCAGCGTTGTATCCACCCTTAACAGGGTGACCAAAAACATTCAGTACTTC. Its protein is CSVVSTLNRVTKNIQYF. Together with reference TRBV29-1 and TRBJ2-4, the CDR3 gives the full variable domain: SAVISQKPSRDICQRGTSLTIQCQVDSQVTMMFWYRQQPGQSLTLIATANQGSEATYESGFVIDKFPISRPNLTFSTLTVSNMSPEDSSIYLCSVVSTLNRVTKNIQYFGAGTRLSVL.

The chain carries TRBV19 and TRBJ1-2; D uncertain. There are 15 residues in the CDR3. Trimming removed 3 bases from V and 3 bases from J, with 14 bases in between. Germline loops: CDR1 LNHDA, CDR2 SQIVND (reference sequence). The CDR3 protein is CASSIWRPRDYGYTF. Here the CDR3 DNA reads TGTGCCAGTAGTATCTGGAGGCCTCGGGACTATGGCTACACCTTC.

Only a few counts were recorded for this clone. The CDR3 spells CASSSQAGSNTEAFF. CDR3 nucleotides: TGTGCCAGCAGTTCTCAGGCGGGCAGCAACACTGAAGCTTTCTTT. The V gene is TRBV6-5, the J gene TRBJ1-1; unclear D gene. Germline V gives CDR1 MNHEY, CDR2 SVGAGI. CDR3 length equals 15 residues. Trimming stripped 4 bases from V and 2 bases from J, with 14 bases between.

There are a few counts of this clone. This chain links TRBV12-3 or TRBV12-4 with TRBJ2-2; 7 bases agree with TRBD1. The V segment lost 5 bases and the J segment 8 bases; nucleotides outside the gene matches: 5. This CDR3 is built from 13 residues. The CDR3 protein is CASSQQGPGELFF. The CDR3 coding sequence is TGTGCCAGCAGTCAACAGGGGCCTGGGGAGCTGTTTTTT.

A single count supports this clone. The V call is TRBV7-9, the J call TRBJ1-1, with D uncertain. The CDR3 is made up of 11 amino acids. Trimming took off 0 bases at V and 6 bases at J, with 2 bases between the two ends. The germline CDR1 and CDR2 sequences are SEHNR and FQNEAQ (reference sequence). CDR3 residues: CASSLASEAFF. Here the CDR3 DNA reads TGTGCCAGCAGCTTAGCCTCTGAAGCTTTCTTT. Complete variable domain (other parts from reference TRBV7-9 and TRBJ1-1): DTGVSQNPRHKITKRGQNVTFRCDPISEHNRLYWYRQTLGQGPEFLTYFQNEAQLEKSRLLSDRFSAERPKGSFSTLEIQRTEQGDSAMYLCASSLASEAFFGQGTRLTVV.

The CDR3 nucleotides are TGCAGCGCCGAGCCGCCAGACTACACTGAAGCTTTCTTT. It encodes CSAEPPDYTEAFF. This chain uses TRBV29-1 with TRBJ1-1; no definite D call. Germline V gene lookup returns CDR1 SQVTM and CDR2 ANQGSEA. Trimming removed 7 bases from V and 3 bases from J, with 15 bases in between. CDR3 length equals 13 residues.

The DNA for the CDR3 is TGCGCCAGCAGCACTTGGCGGGGAAATACGCAGTATTTT. This sequence encodes CASSTWRGNTQYF. The rearrangement uses TRBV5-1 and TRBJ2-3; maybe TRBD2 (6 bases). Per the germline V gene, CDR1 is SGHRS and CDR2 is YFSETQ. The CDR3 spans 13 residues. Trimming pared 4 bases from V and 7 bases from J, leaving 13 bases between.

V is TRBV9 and J is TRBJ2-3; TRBD2 matches at 8 bases. Germline lookup yields CDR1 SGDLS and CDR2 YYNGEE. The junction had 3 bases not matched to a gene; V was cut back by 0 bases and J by 0 bases. The CDR3 is made up of 16 amino acids. This chain's CDR3 is CASSVGTSHSTDTQYF. CDR3 sequence (DNA): TGTGCCAGCAGCGTAGGGACTAGCCATAGCACAGATACGCAGTATTTT.

The genes are TRBV30 and TRBJ1-3, with D perhaps matching TRBD1 (5 bases). Trimming cost V 0 bases and J 6 bases, with 12 bases left between them. The germline V gene has CDR1 GTSNPN and CDR2 SVGIG (reference sequence). CDR3 size: 14 residues. The CDR3 is CAWSVIRGKNTIYF. CDR3 in DNA: TGTGCCTGGAGTGTCATTAGGGGCAAAAACACCATATATTTT.

The J gene is TRBJ1-2, the V gene TRBV6-5, with 7 bases that match TRBD1. V shed 4 bases, J shed 4 bases, and the junction held 12 bases outside the gene matches. The CDR3 has 16 amino acids. Germline-derived CDR1 and CDR2 are MNHEY and SVGAGI. CDR3 DNA sequence: TGTGCCAGCAGTTTACAGACAGGGAAAGCGGGCTATGGCTACACCTTC. Translation gives CASSLQTGKAGYGYTF.

The rearrangement links TRBV19 to TRBJ2-3; TRBD2 matches 8 bases. J lost 3 bases, V lost 5 bases, and 10 bases had no gene match. The germline gives CDR1 LNHDA, CDR2 SQIVND (reference sequence). This CDR3 comprises 16 residues. CDR3: CASSFNGGGGTDTQYF. The CDR3 DNA reads as TGTGCCAGTAGTTTCAACGGGGGCGGGGGGACAGATACGCAGTATTTT.

This clone was detected a few times. CDR3 in amino acids: CASTKSGTDYGYTF. In DNA, the CDR3 is TGTGCCAGCACCAAATCCGGGACTGACTATGGCTACACCTTC. The V call is TRBV27, the J call TRBJ1-2, with TRBD1 as a possible D gene (5 bases). The CDR3 is 14 amino acids. Germline V CDR1 and CDR2: MNHEY, SMNVEV (reference sequence). V was pared by 7 bases and J by 3 bases, with 15 bases between.

The V and J genes are TRBV2 and TRBJ1-1, with no clear D. The germline V and J ends were trimmed by 3 bases and 0 bases, with 8 bases remaining between them. Germline V gives CDR1 SNHLY, CDR2 FYNNEI. This CDR3 spans 14 amino acids. The CDR3 loop is CASSDSGLNTEAFF. The CDR3 bases are TGTGCCAGCAGTGATTCCGGTCTGAACACTGAAGCTTTCTTT.

This clone was picked up a small number of times. CDR3 amino acids: CASGSQQGLGSPLHF. CDR3 sequence (DNA): TGTGCCAGCGGTAGCCAACAGGGACTAGGTTCACCCCTCCACTTT. The chain combines TRBV6-5 with TRBJ1-6, with D possibly matching TRBD1 (6 bases). The CDR3 contains 15 residues. V lost 8 bases, J lost 9 bases, and 20 bases lay in between. Per germline, CDR1 MNHEY and CDR2 SVGAGI.

The rearrangement links TRBV11-2 to TRBJ2-5; 7 bases agree with TRBD2. The CDR3 covers 14 residues. After removal of 4 bases from V and 1 base from J, the junction contained 3 bases not matched to a gene. Germline loops: CDR1 SGHAT, CDR2 FQNNGV. CDR3 residues: CASSYQRGQETQYF. The CDR3 DNA is TGTGCCAGCAGCTACCAGCGGGGCCAAGAGACCCAGTACTTC.

The genes are TRBV18 and TRBJ1-5, with D possibly being TRBD1 (6 bases). This CDR3 region has 14 residues. The germline V gene encodes CDR1 KGHSH and CDR2 LQKENI. Deletions cut 4 bases from V and 3 bases from J, with 10 bases between. The CDR3 here is CASSQGQSNQPQHF. CDR3 bases: TGTGCCAGCTCACAAGGACAGTCCAATCAGCCCCAGCATTTT.

V and J are TRBV6-2 or TRBV6-3 and TRBJ2-5; 14 positions match TRBD2. After removal of 4 bases from V and 1 base from J, the junction contained 5 bases not matched to a gene. The CDR3 spans 17 residues. Germline V gene sequence: CDR1 MNHEY, CDR2 SVGEGT. The CDR3 protein is CASSSGTSGGSQETQYF. The CDR3 region has the DNA TGTGCCAGCAGTTCCGGGACTAGCGGGGGATCCCAAGAGACCCAGTACTTC.

The chain uses TRBV7-9 and TRBJ2-3, with D perhaps TRBD2 (7 bases). The germline gives CDR1 SEHNR, CDR2 FQNEAQ (reference sequence). The V end was cut by 5 bases, the J end by 3 bases, with 21 bases between. This CDR3 has 17 residues. CDR3 loop: CASSQRGAGAGTDTQYF. Written as DNA, the CDR3 is TGTGCCAGCAGCCAAAGAGGGGCGGGGGCTGGTACAGATACGCAGTATTTT.

The chain is built from TRBV29-1 and TRBJ1-3; D is ambiguous. The V end lost 1 base, the J end lost 0 bases, and 7 bases lay between the germline ends. The CDR3 is made up of 14 amino acids. Germline assignment: CDR1 SQVTM and CDR2 ANQGSEA. Here the CDR3 DNA reads TGCAGCGTTGAAGCGGGTTTCTCTGGAAACACCATATATTTT. This codes for CSVEAGFSGNTIYF.

CDR3 loop: CASSSPGTGHGYTF. Written as DNA, the CDR3 is TGTGCCAGCAGCTCACCCGGGACAGGGCACGGCTACACCTTC. J is TRBJ1-2 and V is TRBV7-9, with 9 bases identical to TRBD1. After removal of 4 bases from V and 8 bases from J, the junction contained 8 bases not matched to a gene. Germline V gene lookup returns CDR1 SEHNR and CDR2 FQNEAQ (reference sequence). The CDR3 runs 14 residues.

This chain connects TRBV2 to TRBJ2-7; D is undetermined. Germline V gene sequence: CDR1 SNHLY, CDR2 FYNNEI. With 7 bases removed from V and 4 bases from J, the gap between germline ends came to 17 bases. This CDR3 has 14 residues. CDR3 protein: CASKATYTAYEQYF. As DNA, the CDR3 is TGTGCCAGCAAGGCGACATATACGGCATACGAGCAGTACTTC.

V and J are TRBV9 and TRBJ2-3; no clear D. The CDR3 has 15 residues. Germline CDR1 SGDLS, CDR2 YYNGEE. The germline V and J ends were trimmed by 3 bases and 2 bases, with 13 bases remaining between them. The CDR3 loop reads CASSAFGWATDTQYF. CDR3 nucleotides: TGTGCCAGCAGCGCCTTCGGATGGGCCACAGATACGCAGTATTTT.

The chain links TRBV15 to TRBJ2-3; TRBD2 matches at 16 bases. The CDR3 consists of 20 residues. Germline lookup yields CDR1 LNHNV and CDR2 YYDKDF (reference sequence). V was pared by 3 bases and J by 3 bases, with 12 bases of the junction left unmatched. CDR3 loop: CATSSEIGTSGGAITDTQYF. In DNA, the CDR3 is TGTGCCACCAGCAGCGAAATCGGGACTAGCGGGGGGGCCATAACAGATACGCAGTATTTT.